The rows below give T cell receptor beta chains drawn from one sample of a study of T cells in Graves' hyperthyroidism and ophthalmopathy. TCRdb passed the multiplex PCR reads through MiXCR, listing each CDR3 protein once. The sample records fewer than 750,000 distinct CDR3 sequences, under 60% being singletons. Input material: peripheral blood or thyroid tissue (not recorded which). The receptor set was obtained from a woman in her late teens or twenties with Graves' hyperthyroidism. The CDR3 runs from the conserved cysteine through the conserved F or W. A D gene is named only where the DNA matches it firmly. Rows may omit the clone size; those that give it use once, few, many or a size class.

j_gene,d_gene,abundance,v_gene,CDR3nt,CDR3aa
TRBJ1-2,TRBD1,many,TRBV25-1,TGTGCCAGCATGGCAGGGGGAAGGGACTATGGCTACACCTTC,CASMAGGRDYGYTF
TRBJ2-7,TRBD2,NA,TRBV27,TGTGCCAGCAGTCTACTGGGGACTAGTATCGACGAGCAGTACTTC,CASSLLGTSIDEQYF
TRBJ2-7,TRBD1,NA,TRBV6-1,TGTGCCAGCAGAGGACAGGGCGGGCTCTACGAGCAGTACTTC,CASRGQGGLYEQYF
TRBJ2-5,TRBD1,few,TRBV4-1,TGCGCCAGCAGCCAAGACAGGACAGGGGGCGGGGAGACCCAGTACTTC,CASSQDRTGGGETQYF
TRBJ1-2,NA,many,TRBV9,TGTGCCAGCAGCCCCACGACAGTTAACTATGGCTACACCTTC,CASSPTTVNYGYTF
TRBJ2-5,NA,NA,TRBV2,TGTGCCAGCAGTGAAGAAAGCCTAGGCGTCACCGGGATTCAAGAGACCCAGTACTTC,CASSEESLGVTGIQETQYF
TRBJ1-1,NA,few,TRBV6-5,TGTGCCAGCAGTTACGGGACAATGAACACTGAAGCTTTCTTT,CASSYGTMNTEAFF
TRBJ2-7,TRBD1,NA,TRBV29-1,TGCAGCGTTAGACAGGGAGCTAACGAGCAGTACTTC,CSVRQGANEQYF
TRBJ2-1,TRBD2,NA,TRBV29-1,TGCAGCGTCGAGGGGAGGGGAGACATATACAATGAGCAGTTCTTC,CSVEGRGDIYNEQFF
TRBJ1-2,NA,many,TRBV29-1,TGCAGCGTCCTGACAGCGAACTATGGCTACACCTTC,CSVLTANYGYTF
TRBJ2-5,NA,NA,TRBV7-9,TGTGCCAGCAGCTTAGAGACCCAGTGCTTC,CASSLETQCF
TRBJ1-2,TRBD1,NA,TRBV15,TGTGCCACCAGCAGAGAAAAAGGGGGCTATGGCTGCACCTTC,CATSREKGGYGCTF
TRBJ2-7,NA,many,TRBV7-2,TGTGCCAGCAGCTTAGTCTTTTCCTACGAGCAGTACTTC,CASSLVFSYEQYF
TRBJ2-2,NA,NA,TRBV7-3,TGTGCCAGTGACACCGGGGAGCTGTTTTTT,CASDTGELFF
TRBJ1-6,TRBD1,NA,TRBV5-1,TGCGCCAGCAGCTTGGCCGTTGACAGGGCACCCCTCCACTTT,CASSLAVDRAPLHF
TRBJ1-2,NA,NA,TRBV29-1,TGCAGCTTTAGTTTCGACCGCCCTAACTATGGCTACACCTTC,CSFSFDRPNYGYTF
TRBJ1-2,TRBD1,few,TRBV12-3/TRBV12-4,TGTGCCAGCAGTAAACATCCGGGACAGGGGGCTTTGGGGCTGGGTGGCTACACCTTC,CASSKHPGQGALGLGGYTF
TRBJ2-5,NA,many,TRBV7-9,TGTGCCTATCAAGTCAGATCTTGGGGGACCCAGTACTTC,CAYQVRSWGTQYF
TRBJ2-7,NA,few,TRBV7-3,TGTGCCAGCAGCCCCGGGAATACGCAGTACTTC,CASSPGNTQYF
TRBJ1-5,NA,many,TRBV11-2,TGTGCCAGCAGCTTCGAGGGGTTTAGTCAGCCCCAGCATTTT,CASSFEGFSQPQHF
TRBJ1-2,NA,once,TRBV27,TGTGCCAGCAGTTCAGGCAGCACCATTGGGTATGGCTACACCTTC,CASSSGSTIGYGYTF
TRBJ1-6,NA,few,TRBV7-4,TGTGCCAGCAGCTTAGGTGGGGCGCGTAATTCACCCCTCCACTTT,CASSLGGARNSPLHF
TRBJ2-7,TRBD2,many,TRBV11-2,TGTGCCAGCAGCTCCTTGATGGGAGGGAAGTCCTACGAGCAGTACTTC,CASSSLMGGKSYEQYF
TRBJ2-2,NA,NA,TRBV7-9,TGTGCCAGCAGCCCCGGGGACCCCAACACCGGGGAGCTGTTTTTT,CASSPGDPNTGELFF
TRBJ1-5,NA,many,TRBV20-1,TGCAGTGCTAGAGATAAGATAAGGGGAGGATGGCAGCCCCAGCATTTT,CSARDKIRGGWQPQHF
TRBJ1-5,NA,many,TRBV19,TGTGCCAGTAGTATTGGCAGACATCAGCCCCAGCATTTT,CASSIGRHQPQHF
TRBJ1-5,NA,NA,TRBV5-8,TGTGCCAGCAGCTTTATGGGCCGCTTCGACGGCAATCAGCCCCAGCATTTT,CASSFMGRFDGNQPQHF
TRBJ1-2,NA,many,TRBV12-3/TRBV12-4,TGTGCCAGCAGTTTCGCGGGACCCTCCCTATTCGGCTACACCTTC,CASSFAGPSLFGYTF
TRBJ1-1,NA,many,TRBV6-6,TGTGCTACCACCTCCGGGAAGTCGGCTTTCTTT,CATTSGKSAFF
TRBJ1-6,NA,NA,TRBV7-6,TGTGCCAGCAGCAGGGGGGACGTGAGCTCCTATAATTCACCCCTCCACTTT,CASSRGDVSSYNSPLHF
TRBJ1-5,TRBD1,few,TRBV27,TGTGCCAGCAGTTTAACAGGGGCAGCGAGTCAGCCCCAGCATTTT,CASSLTGAASQPQHF
TRBJ2-5,TRBD1,NA,TRBV4-1,TGCGCCAGCAGCCAAGATATGGGACAGCAAGAGACCCAGTACTTC,CASSQDMGQQETQYF
TRBJ1-2,TRBD1,many,TRBV7-2,TGTGCCAGCAGCCCCCCCCGACAGGGCGACTACACCTTC,CASSPPRQGDYTF
TRBJ2-7,TRBD1,NA,TRBV6-6,TGTGCCAGCAGTTACTCAGCCGGGACAGGGCCCCTCCAGTACTTC,CASSYSAGTGPLQYF
TRBJ2-7,TRBD1,many,TRBV10-3,TGTGCCTCGACGGGACAGGGGGCCTCCTACGAGCAGTACTTC,CASTGQGASYEQYF
TRBJ1-1,TRBD1,NA,TRBV9,TGTGCCAGCAGTTACAGGGGACAGTTGAACACTGAAGCTTCCTTT,CASSYRGQLNTEASF
TRBJ2-5,NA,NA,TRBV30,TGTGCCTGGAGTCCCCCGCGGGACATAATTCGGGAGACCCAGTACTTC,CAWSPPRDIIRETQYF
TRBJ2-5,NA,NA,TRBV12-3/TRBV12-4,TGTGCCAGCAGCTTACAGTACTTC,CASSLQYF
TRBJ1-6,NA,few,TRBV30,TGTGCCTGGAGCCCCATTGGGGATTTTAATTCACCCCTCCACTTT,CAWSPIGDFNSPLHF
TRBJ1-1,NA,many,TRBV7-9,TGTGCCAGCAGTTCCGGGACTGCAAAGAACACTGAAGCTTTCTTT,CASSSGTAKNTEAFF
TRBJ1-2,NA,NA,TRBV11-2,TGTGCCAGCAGCTCAGGAGGTTACGATGGCTACACCTTC,CASSSGGYDGYTF
TRBJ1-5,NA,NA,TRBV2,TGTGCCAGCAGTCTTACCGGGACTAGCGGGAGCAATGAGCATTTT,CASSLTGTSGSNEHF
TRBJ1-1,NA,many,TRBV4-1,TGCGCCAGCAGAGTACCCGGCGACCGGAACACTGAAGCTTTCTTT,CASRVPGDRNTEAFF
TRBJ2-2,TRBD2,few,TRBV13,TGTGCCAGCAGCCTCGGACTAGACCGCGGGGAGCTGTTTTTT,CASSLGLDRGELFF
TRBJ2-7,NA,many,TRBV11-1,TGTGCCAGCAGCTTGTCCCTAACCGACCCATACGAGCAGTACTTC,CASSLSLTDPYEQYF
TRBJ2-7,TRBD1,many,TRBV27,TGTGCCAGCGGCCCGGCAGGGGGAAGGTACGAGCAGTACTTC,CASGPAGGRYEQYF
TRBJ1-1,NA,NA,TRBV10-1,TGCGCCAGCAGCCTGGGACACGACACTGAAGCTTTCTTT,CASSLGHDTEAFF